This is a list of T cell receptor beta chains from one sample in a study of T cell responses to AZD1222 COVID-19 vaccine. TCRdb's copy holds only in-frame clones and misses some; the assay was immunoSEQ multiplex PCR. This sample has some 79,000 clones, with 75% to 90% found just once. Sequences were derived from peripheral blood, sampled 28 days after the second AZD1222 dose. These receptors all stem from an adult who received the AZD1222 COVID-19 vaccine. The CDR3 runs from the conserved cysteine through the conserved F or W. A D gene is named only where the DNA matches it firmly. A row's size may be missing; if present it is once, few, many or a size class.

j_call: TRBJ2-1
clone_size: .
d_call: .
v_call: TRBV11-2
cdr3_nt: TGTGCCAGCAGTTTTACGTCCCATGAGCAGTTCTTC
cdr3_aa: CASSFTSHEQFF

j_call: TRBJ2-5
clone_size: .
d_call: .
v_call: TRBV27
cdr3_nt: TGTGCCAGCAGTTTAGGTCTGGCGGGAAGGGAGACCCAGTACTTC
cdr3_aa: CASSLGLAGRETQYF

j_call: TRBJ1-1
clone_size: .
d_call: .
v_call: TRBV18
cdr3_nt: TGTGCCAGCTCACCGGAACGCGACAGCAAACAGAGGATGAGCACTGAAGCTTTCTTT
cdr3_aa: CASSPERDSKQRMSTEAFF

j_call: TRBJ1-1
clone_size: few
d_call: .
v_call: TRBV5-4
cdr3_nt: TGTGCCAGCAGCTTGGCCAGGGCGAACACTGAAGCTTTCTTT
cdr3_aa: CASSLARANTEAFF

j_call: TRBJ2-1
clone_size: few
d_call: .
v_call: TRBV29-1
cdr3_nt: TGCAGCGTGGCCTCTAGGAGGGGCTACAATGAGCAGTTCTTC
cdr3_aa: CSVASRRGYNEQFF

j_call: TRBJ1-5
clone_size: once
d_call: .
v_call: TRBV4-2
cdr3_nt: TGTGCCAGCAGCCAAGGGTTGGAGGGATGGCAGCCCCAGCATTTT
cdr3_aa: CASSQGLEGWQPQHF

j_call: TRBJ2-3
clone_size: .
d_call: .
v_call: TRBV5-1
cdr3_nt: TGCGCCAGTAGATACTCCACAGATACGCAGTATTTT
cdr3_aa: CASRYSTDTQYF

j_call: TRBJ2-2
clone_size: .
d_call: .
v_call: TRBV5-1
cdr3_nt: TGCGCCAGCAGCTTGGAGGGTTCGGGCCCCGGGGAGCTGTTTTTT
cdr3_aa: CASSLEGSGPGELFF

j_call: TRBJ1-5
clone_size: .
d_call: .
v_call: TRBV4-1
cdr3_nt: TGCGCCAGCAGCCAAGTTGGGGGGCGCGGGTTTAGCAATCAGCCCCAGCATTTT
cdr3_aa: CASSQVGGRGFSNQPQHF

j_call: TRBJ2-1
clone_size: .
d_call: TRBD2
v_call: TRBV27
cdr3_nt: TGTGCCAGCAGCCCCTATGCGGGAGCGTACAATGAGCAGTTCTTC
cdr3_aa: CASSPYAGAYNEQFF

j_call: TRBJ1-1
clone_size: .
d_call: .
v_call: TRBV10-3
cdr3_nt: TGTGCCATCAGTGTAAAGGCTCAGGACACTGAAGCTTTCTTT
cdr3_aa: CAISVKAQDTEAFF

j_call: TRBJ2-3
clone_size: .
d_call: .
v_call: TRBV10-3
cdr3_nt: TGTGCCATCAGTGAGTCGGGACAAGGAAGGGATACGCAGTATTTT
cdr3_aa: CAISESGQGRDTQYF